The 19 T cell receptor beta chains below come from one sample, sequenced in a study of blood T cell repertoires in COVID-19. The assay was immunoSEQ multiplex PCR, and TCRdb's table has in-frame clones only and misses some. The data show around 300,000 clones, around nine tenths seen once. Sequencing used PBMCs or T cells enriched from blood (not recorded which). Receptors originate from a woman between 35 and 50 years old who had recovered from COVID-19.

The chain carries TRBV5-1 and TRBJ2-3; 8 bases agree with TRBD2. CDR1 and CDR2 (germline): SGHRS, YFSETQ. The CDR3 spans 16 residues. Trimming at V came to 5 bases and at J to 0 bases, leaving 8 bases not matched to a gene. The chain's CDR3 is CASSQGTSASTDTQYF. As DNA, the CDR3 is TGCGCCAGCAGTCAGGGGACTAGTGCGAGCACAGATACGCAGTATTTT.

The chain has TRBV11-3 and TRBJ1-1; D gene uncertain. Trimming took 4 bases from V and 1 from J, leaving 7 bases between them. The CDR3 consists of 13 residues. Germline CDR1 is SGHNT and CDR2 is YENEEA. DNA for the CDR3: TGTGCCAGCAGCTCCCGACAGAACACTGAAGCTTTCTTT. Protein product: CASSSRQNTEAFF.

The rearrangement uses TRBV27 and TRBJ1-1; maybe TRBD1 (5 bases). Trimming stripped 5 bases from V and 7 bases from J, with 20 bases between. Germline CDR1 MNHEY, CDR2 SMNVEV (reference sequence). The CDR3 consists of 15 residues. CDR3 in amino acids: CASSVNRNKPIEAFF. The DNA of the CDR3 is TGTGCCAGCAGTGTTAACAGGAACAAGCCGATTGAAGCTTTCTTT.

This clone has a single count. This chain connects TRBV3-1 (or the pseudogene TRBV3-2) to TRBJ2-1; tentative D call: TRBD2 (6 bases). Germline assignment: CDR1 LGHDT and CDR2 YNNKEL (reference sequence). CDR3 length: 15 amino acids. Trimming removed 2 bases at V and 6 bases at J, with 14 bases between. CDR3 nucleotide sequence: TGTGCCAGCAGCCAATGGGGGGACCGGGTCAATGAGCAGTTCTTC. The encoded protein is CASSQWGDRVNEQFF.

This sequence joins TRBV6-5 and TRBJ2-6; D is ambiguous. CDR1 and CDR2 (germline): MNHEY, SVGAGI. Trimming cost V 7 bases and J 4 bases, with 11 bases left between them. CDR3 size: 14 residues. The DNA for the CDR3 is TGTGCCAGCACCGGCGGTCCCGGGGCCAACGTCCTGACTTTC. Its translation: CASTGGPGANVLTF.

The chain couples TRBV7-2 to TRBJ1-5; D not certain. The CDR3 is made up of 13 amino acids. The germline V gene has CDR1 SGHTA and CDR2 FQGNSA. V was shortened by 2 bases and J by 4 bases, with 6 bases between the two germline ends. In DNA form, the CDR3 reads TGTGCCAGCAGCTTACTGACTAATCAGCCCCAGCATTTT. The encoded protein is CASSLLTNQPQHF.

CDR3 in amino acids: CASSHGDKWRDEQYF. The CDR3, as DNA: TGTGCCAGCAGCCACGGCGACAAATGGCGGGACGAGCAGTACTTC. The J gene is TRBJ2-7, the V gene TRBV3-1 (or the pseudogene TRBV3-2), with D tentatively TRBD2 (5 bases). The germline V and J ends were trimmed by 3 bases and 5 bases, with 17 bases remaining between them. This CDR3 has 15 amino acids. Germline lookup yields CDR1 LGHDT and CDR2 YNNKEL (reference sequence).

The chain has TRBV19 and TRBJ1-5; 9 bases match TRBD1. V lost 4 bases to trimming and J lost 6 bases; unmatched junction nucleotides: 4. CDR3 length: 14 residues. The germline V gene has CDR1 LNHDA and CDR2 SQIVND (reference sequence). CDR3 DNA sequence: TGTGCCAGTAGTACACAGGGGGCGGTTCAGCCCCAGCATTTT. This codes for CASSTQGAVQPQHF.

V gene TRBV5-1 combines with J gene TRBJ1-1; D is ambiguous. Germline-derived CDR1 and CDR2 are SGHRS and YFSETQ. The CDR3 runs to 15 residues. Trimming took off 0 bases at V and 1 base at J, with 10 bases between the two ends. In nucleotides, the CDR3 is TGCGCCAGCAGCTTGGTAGAGGGAGGGAACACTGAAGCTTTCTTT. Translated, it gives CASSLVEGGNTEAFF.

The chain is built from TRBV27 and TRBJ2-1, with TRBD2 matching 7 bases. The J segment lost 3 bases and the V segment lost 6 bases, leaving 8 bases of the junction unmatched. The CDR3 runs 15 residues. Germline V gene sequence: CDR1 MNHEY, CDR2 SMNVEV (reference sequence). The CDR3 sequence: CASSRPGLHYNEQFF. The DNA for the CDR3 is TGTGCCAGCAGCCGACCGGGACTACACTACAATGAGCAGTTCTTC.

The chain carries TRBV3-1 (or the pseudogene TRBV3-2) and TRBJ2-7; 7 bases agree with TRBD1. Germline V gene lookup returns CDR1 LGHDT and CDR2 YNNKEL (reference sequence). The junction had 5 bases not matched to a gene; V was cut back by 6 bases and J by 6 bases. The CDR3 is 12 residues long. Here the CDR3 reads CASSHDRVEQYF. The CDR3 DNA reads TGTGCCAGCAGTCATGACAGGGTCGAGCAGTACTTC.

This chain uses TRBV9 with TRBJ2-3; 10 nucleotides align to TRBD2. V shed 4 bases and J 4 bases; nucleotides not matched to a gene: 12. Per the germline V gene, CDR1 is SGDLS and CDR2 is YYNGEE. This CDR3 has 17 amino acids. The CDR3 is CASSKGRSLAGADTQYF. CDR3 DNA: TGTGCCAGCAGCAAGGGAAGGAGTCTAGCGGGAGCAGATACGCAGTATTTT.

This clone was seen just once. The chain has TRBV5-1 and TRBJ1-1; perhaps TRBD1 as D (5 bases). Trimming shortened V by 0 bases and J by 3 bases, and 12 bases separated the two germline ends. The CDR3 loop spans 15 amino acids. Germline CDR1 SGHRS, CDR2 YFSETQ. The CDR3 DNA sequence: TGCGCCAGCAGCTTGGGACCCCAAGGGGACACTGAAGCTTTCTTT. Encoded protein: CASSLGPQGDTEAFF.

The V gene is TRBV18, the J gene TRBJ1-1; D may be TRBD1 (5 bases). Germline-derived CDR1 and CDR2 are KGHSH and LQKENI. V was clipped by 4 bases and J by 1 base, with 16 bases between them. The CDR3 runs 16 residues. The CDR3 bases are TGTGCCAGCTCACAAGGAGCAGGGCGGGGGAACACTGAAGCTTTCTTT. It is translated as CASSQGAGRGNTEAFF.

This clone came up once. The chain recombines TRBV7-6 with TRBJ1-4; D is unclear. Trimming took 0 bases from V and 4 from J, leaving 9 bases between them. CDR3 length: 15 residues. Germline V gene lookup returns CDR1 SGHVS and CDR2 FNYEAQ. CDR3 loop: CASSLAGTVNEKLFF. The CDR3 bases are TGTGCCAGCAGCTTAGCGGGCACAGTTAATGAAAAACTGTTTTTT.

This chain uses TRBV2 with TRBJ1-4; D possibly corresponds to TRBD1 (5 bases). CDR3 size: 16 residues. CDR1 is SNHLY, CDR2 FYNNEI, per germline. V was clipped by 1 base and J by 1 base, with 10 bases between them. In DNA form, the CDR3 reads TGTGCCAGCAGTGAAGTCAGGGTTGTAACTAATGAAAAACTGTTTTTT. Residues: CASSEVRVVTNEKLFF. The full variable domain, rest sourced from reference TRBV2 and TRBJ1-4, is EPEVTQTPSHQVTQMGQEVILRCVPISNHLYFYWYRQILGQKVEFLVSFYNNEISEKSEIFDDQFSVERPDGSNFTLKIRSTKLEDSAMYFCASSEVRVVTNEKLFFGSGTQLSVL.

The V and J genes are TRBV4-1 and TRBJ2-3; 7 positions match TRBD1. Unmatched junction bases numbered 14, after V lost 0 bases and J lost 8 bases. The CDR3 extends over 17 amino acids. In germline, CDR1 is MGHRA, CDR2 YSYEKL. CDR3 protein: CASSQEVLDLAGGTQYF. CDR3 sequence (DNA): TGCGCCAGCAGCCAAGAAGTACTTGATCTGGCAGGGGGTACGCAGTATTTT.

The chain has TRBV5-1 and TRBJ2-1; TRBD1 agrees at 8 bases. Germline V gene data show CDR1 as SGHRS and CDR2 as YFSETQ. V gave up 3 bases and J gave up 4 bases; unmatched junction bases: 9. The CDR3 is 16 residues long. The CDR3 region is CASSWGGQGGYNEQFF. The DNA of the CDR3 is TGCGCCAGCAGCTGGGGTGGACAGGGAGGTTACAATGAGCAGTTCTTC. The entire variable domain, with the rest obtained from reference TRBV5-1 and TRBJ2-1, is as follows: KAGVTQTPRYLIKTRGQQVTLSCSPISGHRSVSWYQQTPGQGLQFLFEYFSETQRNKGNFPGRFSGRQFSNSRSEMNVSTLELGDSALYLCASSWGGQGGYNEQFFGPGTRLTVL.

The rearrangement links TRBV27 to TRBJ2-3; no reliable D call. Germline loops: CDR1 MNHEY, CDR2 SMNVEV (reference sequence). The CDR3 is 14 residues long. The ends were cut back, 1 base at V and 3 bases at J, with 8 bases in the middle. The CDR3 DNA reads TGTGCCAGCAGTTTATTTCCCAGTACAGATACGCAGTATTTT. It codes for CASSLFPSTDTQYF.